These T cell receptor beta chains were read from a single sample in a study of regulatory T cells in long-lasting Graves disease. TCRdb analysed the multiplex PCR reads with MiXCR anew, one entry per CDR3 protein. The table includes a few hundred thousand distinct CDR3 sequences, 20% to 25% detected once. The sample in question was peripheral blood mononuclear cells (PBMCs), obtained when the disease was refractory, from a patient treated with antithyroid drugs. These receptors all come from a female donor with Graves disease. Both conserved end residues are part of each CDR3. A D gene is named only where the DNA matches it firmly. Expanded clones are given a class, and other clones once, few, many or no size at all.

clone_size	v_call	j_call	d_call	cdr3_nt	cdr3_aa
.	TRBV14	TRBJ2-5	.	TGTGCCAGCAGCCAAAGGCTCAGCGCCGAAGAGACCCAGTACTTC	CASSQRLSAEETQYF
many	TRBV7-9	TRBJ2-5	.	TGTGCCAGCAGCTTAGGCCAAGAGACCCAGTACTTC	CASSLGQETQYF
.	TRBV12-3/TRBV12-4	TRBJ2-2	TRBD2	TGTGCCAGCAGGGGCCTAGCGGGATTCACCGGGGAGCTGTTTTTT	CASRGLAGFTGELFF
many	TRBV28	TRBJ2-7	TRBD2	TGTGCCAGCAGCTTAGCGGGAGAATCGTCCGAGCAGTACTTC	CASSLAGESSEQYF
.	TRBV15	TRBJ2-3	.	TGTGTCACCAGCCGAGGGATCCCAGGCGGTGGTACGCAGTATTTT	CVTSRGIPGGGTQYF
few	TRBV2	TRBJ1-3	.	TGTGCCAGCAGCCGGGACTCTGGAAACACCATATATTTT	CASSRDSGNTIYF
many	TRBV15	TRBJ1-2	TRBD1	TGTGCCACCAGCAGAGATGGGACAGGGCCGACTGATGGCTACACCTTC	CATSRDGTGPTDGYTF
.	TRBV2	TRBJ1-1	.	TGTGCCAGCAGTGCCAGCAACACTGAAGCTTTCTTT	CASSASNTEAFF
.	TRBV28	TRBJ2-2	TRBD1	TGTGCCAGCAGTGAACAGGGGGGAGACACCGGGGAGCTGTTTTTT	CASSEQGGDTGELFF
many	TRBV28	TRBJ1-1	.	TGTGCCAGCAGTTTAGACCGGGAGGGTTCATGGGCTTTCTTT	CASSLDREGSWAFF
few	TRBV7-9	TRBJ1-1	.	TGTGCCAGCAGCTTCGGCACAGGAGGGGTGAACACTGAAGCTTTCTTT	CASSFGTGGVNTEAFF
.	TRBV7-3	TRBJ2-5	.	TGTGCCAGCAGCTCCTACCTCCAAGAGACCCAGTACTTC	CASSSYLQETQYF
many	TRBV11-3	TRBJ1-6	TRBD1	TGTGCCAGCAGCCCCAGGGGGGACCCCCTACGGTCACCCCTCCACTTT	CASSPRGDPLRSPLHF
many	TRBV6-1	TRBJ2-7	TRBD2	TGTGCCAGCGGACTAGCGGGAGATCCACCGAAGGAGCAGTACTTC	CASGLAGDPPKEQYF
many	TRBV6-2/TRBV6-3	TRBJ2-7	TRBD2	TGTGCCAGCAGTCAGACCTCCAGGGTTAGAAGCGGGAGTGGCGAGCAGTACTTC	CASSQTSRVRSGSGEQYF
many	TRBV5-1	TRBJ2-7	.	TGCGCCAGCAGCTTCTCTTTACAGGGCTACGAGCAGTACTTC	CASSFSLQGYEQYF
many	TRBV6-5	TRBJ2-7	TRBD2	TGTGCCAGCAGTTCGGTTGGCGGGAGGTCCAACGAGCAGTACTTC	CASSSVGGRSNEQYF
.	TRBV20-1	TRBJ2-7	.	TGCAGTGCTAGGGGGCAGGTTTACGAGCAGTACTTC	CSARGQVYEQYF